This TCR beta chain was sequenced in a study of blood T cell repertoires in COVID-19 (dated by TCRdb to 2018 to 2020). For the wider study: The collaborator samples originated in the United States, Italy and Spain and spanned the acute and convalescent phases of COVID-19. The material from the prospective study consisted of cDNA or gDNA derived from T cells, B-cell-depleted T cells, or PBMCs. The dataset comprised deeply sampled blood TCRbeta repertoires from subjects exposed to, actively infected with, or recovered from COVID-19. The repertoires were made available in a free public database intended to serve as a resource for research on the immune response to SARS-CoV-2. The samples were drawn from two sources: the first 160 participants of the ongoing ImmuneRACE study, and 950 to 1,500 subjects contributed by 6 global collaborators. Nearly every sample came with metadata listing a de-identified subject ID, COVID-19 status, age in years and sex. Where available, HLA class I and class II types were obtained from metadata supplied by the sample provider rather than from assay-based typing.

The immunoSEQ Assay, a bias-controlled multiplex PCR, was used to amplify TCRbeta CDR3 regions from genomic DNA. Turning to the authors' computational methods: The number of nucleated cells in each sample was estimated from the amplification of reference gene primers within the assay. To quantify the absolute abundance of each unique TCRbeta CDR3 rearrangement, sequence reads were collapsed and filtered. For each sample, productive Simpson clonality was calculated as the square root of Simpson's diversity index over productive rearrangements. TCRdb obtained this table from immuneACCESS and retained in-frame rearrangements with V and J assigned. These tables miss some clones; where compared with another copy, unresolved V genes account for less than half of the shortfall, and the remainder is unexplained. V, J and clone size are those of that table, while D and trimming were read from the DNA. For this sample there are 75,000 to 95,000 clones; around four fifths appear just once. The top ten clonotypes cover 3% to 3.5% of the sample.

Concerning this clone: The specificity of this receptor is unknown. Nothing much larger sits one base from this clone, and base qualities are not available.

Counted from cysteine to phenylalanine, this CDR3 has 14 amino acids. The only DNA kept is the CDR3, 42 bases in frame from the first base. Trimming removed 3 bases from V and 4 bases from J; the gene matches leave 0 bases unexplained. CDR1 and CDR2 were assigned from the germline V gene as KGHDR and SFDVKD. The research as a whole found: How much clinical and demographic metadata was included differed by source and by participant, and the metadata was provided uncurated.

Each collaborating institution followed its own protocols to collect whole blood in K2EDTA tubes. Collaborator samples were shipped for TCRbeta analysis as frozen whole blood, isolated PBMCs, or DNA extracted from either sample type. Rearrangement joined TRBV24-1 to TRBJ2-3; the junction holds 10 bases that match TRBD2. The clonotype comes from a man aged 45-65 years with acute or convalescent COVID-19. Sequencing was done on a sample of peripheral blood. CDR3 protein: CATSDSGRADTQYF. The nucleotides read TGTGCCACCAGTGATAGCGGGAGGGCAGATACGCAGTATTTT.